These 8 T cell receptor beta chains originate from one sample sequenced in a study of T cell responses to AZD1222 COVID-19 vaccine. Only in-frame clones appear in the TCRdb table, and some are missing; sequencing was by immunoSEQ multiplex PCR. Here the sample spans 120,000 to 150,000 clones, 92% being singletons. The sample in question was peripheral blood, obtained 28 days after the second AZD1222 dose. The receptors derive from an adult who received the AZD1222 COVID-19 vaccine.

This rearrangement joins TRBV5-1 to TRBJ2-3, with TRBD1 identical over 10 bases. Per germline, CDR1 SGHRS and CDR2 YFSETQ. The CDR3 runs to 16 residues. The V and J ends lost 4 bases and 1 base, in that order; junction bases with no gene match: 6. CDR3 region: CASSGTGTGGTDTQYF. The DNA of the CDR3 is TGCGCCAGCAGCGGGACCGGGACAGGGGGCACAGATACGCAGTATTTT.

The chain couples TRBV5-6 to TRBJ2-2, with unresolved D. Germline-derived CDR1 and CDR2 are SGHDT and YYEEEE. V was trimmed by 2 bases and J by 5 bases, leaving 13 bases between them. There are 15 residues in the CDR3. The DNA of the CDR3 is TGTGCCAGCAGCTTAGGGTTTGGGAAGACCGGGGAGCTGTTTTTT. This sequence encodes CASSLGFGKTGELFF.

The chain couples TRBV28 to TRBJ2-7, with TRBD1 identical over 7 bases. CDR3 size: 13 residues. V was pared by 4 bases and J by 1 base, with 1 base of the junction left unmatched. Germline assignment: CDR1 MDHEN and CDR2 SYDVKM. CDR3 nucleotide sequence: TGTGCCAGCAGTTCGGGACAGTCCTACGAGCAGTACTTC. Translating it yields CASSSGQSYEQYF.

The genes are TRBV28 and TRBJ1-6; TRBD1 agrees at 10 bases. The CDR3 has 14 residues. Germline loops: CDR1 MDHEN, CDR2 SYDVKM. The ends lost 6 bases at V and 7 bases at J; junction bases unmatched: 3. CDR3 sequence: CASRSGQGNSPLHF. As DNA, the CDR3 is TGTGCCAGCAGATCGGGACAGGGGAATTCACCCCTCCACTTT.

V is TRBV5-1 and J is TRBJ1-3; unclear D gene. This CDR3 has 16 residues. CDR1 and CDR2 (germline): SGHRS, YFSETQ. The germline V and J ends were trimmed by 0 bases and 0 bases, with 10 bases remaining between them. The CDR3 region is CASSLGLIASGNTIYF. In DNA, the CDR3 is TGCGCCAGCAGCTTGGGACTGATTGCCTCTGGAAACACCATATATTTT.

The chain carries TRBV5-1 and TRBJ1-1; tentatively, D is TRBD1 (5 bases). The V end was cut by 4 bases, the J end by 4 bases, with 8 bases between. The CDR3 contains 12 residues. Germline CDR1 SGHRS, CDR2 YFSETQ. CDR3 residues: CASSRDRTEAFF. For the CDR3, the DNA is TGCGCCAGCAGCCGGGACCGCACTGAAGCTTTCTTT. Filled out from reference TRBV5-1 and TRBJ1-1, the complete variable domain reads KAGVTQTPRYLIKTRGQQVTLSCSPISGHRSVSWYQQTPGQGLQFLFEYFSETQRNKGNFPGRFSGRQFSNSRSEMNVSTLELGDSALYLCASSRDRTEAFFGQGTRLTVV.

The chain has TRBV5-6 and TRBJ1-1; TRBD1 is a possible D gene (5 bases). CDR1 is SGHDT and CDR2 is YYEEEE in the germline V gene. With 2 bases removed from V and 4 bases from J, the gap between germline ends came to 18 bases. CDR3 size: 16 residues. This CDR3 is CASSFPLYTGFTEAFF. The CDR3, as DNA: TGTGCCAGCAGCTTCCCCCTTTACACAGGATTCACTGAAGCTTTCTTT.

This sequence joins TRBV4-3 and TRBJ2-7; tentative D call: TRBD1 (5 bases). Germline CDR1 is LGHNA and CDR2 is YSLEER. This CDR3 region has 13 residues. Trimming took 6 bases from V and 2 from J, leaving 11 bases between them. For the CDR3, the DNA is TGCGCCAGCAGTAGGGGCAGACCCTACGAGCAGTACTTC. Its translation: CASSRGRPYEQYF.